This T cell receptor (beta chain) originates from a study of blood T cell repertoires in COVID-19. This clone was detected a few times. The assay was immunoSEQ multiplex PCR, and TCRdb's table has in-frame clones only and misses some. The sample includes 150,000 to 200,000 clones, roughly 83% of them seen just once. The CDR3 sequence is 13 residues long. Per germline, CDR1 GTSNPN and CDR2 SVGIG (reference sequence). Trimming cost V 3 bases and J 2 bases; bases outside gene matches: 2. The specimen sequenced was PBMCs or T cells enriched from blood (not recorded which). This TCR derives from a man between 65 and 85 years old who had been exposed to COVID-19. The chain links TRBV30 to TRBJ2-3; TRBD1 matches at 7 bases. The chain's CDR3 is CAWRTGTTDTQYF. The CDR3 DNA sequence: TGTGCCTGGAGGACAGGGACCACAGATACGCAGTATTTT. Filled out from reference TRBV30 and TRBJ2-3, the complete variable domain reads SQTIHQWPATLVQPVGSPLSLECTVEGTSNPNLYWYRQAAGRGLQLLFYSVGIGQISSEVPQNLSASRPQDRQFILSSKKLLLSDSGFYLCAWRTGTTDTQYFGPGTRLTVL.